These 2 T cell receptor beta chains share one sample of origin, sequenced in a study. Each CDR3 protein gets one entry after TCRdb re-called the RT-PCR reads with MiXCR. Of 550,000 to 750,000 distinct CDR3 sequences in the sample, 12% to 15% were seen once. Source material: memory CD4+ T cells from blood. These receptor sequences come from a female donor in good health, serving as a healthy control.

The V call is TRBV27, the J call TRBJ1-4, with 9 bases lining up with TRBD1. CDR1 is MNHEY and CDR2 is SMNVEV in the germline V gene (reference sequence). This CDR3 contains 14 residues. J lost 6 bases, V lost 5 bases, and 4 bases had no gene match. The CDR3 DNA reads as TGTGCCAGCAGTCACGGACAGGGGTATGAAAAACTGTTTTTT. Amino acid sequence: CASSHGQGYEKLFF.

The genes are TRBV10-1 and TRBJ2-2; D gene unclear. This CDR3 has 9 residues. Germline V CDR1 and CDR2: WNHNN, SYGVQD (reference sequence). Trimming left V 11 bases short and J 6 bases short, with 4 bases between. DNA of the CDR3: TGCGCCTGGGCCGGGGAGCTGTTTTTT. Protein: CAWAGELFF.